This entry features one T cell receptor beta chain sequence. These data come from a study of graft-versus-host responses after intestinal transplantation. Sequencing used immunoSEQ multiplex PCR; TCRdb keeps in-frame clones, though not all of them. Of about 97,000 clones in the sample, approximately 90% are singletons; the top ten hold roughly 15%. Germline loops: CDR1 LNHDA, CDR2 SQIVND (reference sequence). V was clipped by 5 bases and J by 5 bases, with 13 bases between them. This CDR3 comprises 14 residues. The source material was PBMCs, sampled around 68 weeks after intestinal transplant. J is TRBJ2-1 and V is TRBV19; D could derive from TRBD1 or TRBD2 (5 bases each). The TCR was taken from a human patient who received an intestinal transplant, so some T cells may come from the graft donor. This CDR3 is CASSPPGTHNEQFF. For the CDR3, the DNA is TGTGCCAGTAGTCCTCCTGGGACCCACAATGAGCAGTTCTTC.